This T cell receptor (beta chain) comes out of a study of blood T cell repertoires in COVID-19. Study-wide context: T cells, B-cell-depleted T cells, or PBMCs supplied cDNA or gDNA.

Authors' analysis steps: Cell counts per sample came from amplifying reference gene primers. Measured with immunoSEQ multiplex PCR; TCRdb has only the in-frame clones, and not every one. V and J calls and clone size come straight from that table; D and trimming were deduced from the DNA. The sample lists hundreds of thousands of clones; 70% to 85% were seen once. The receptor comes from a man older than 75 with acute or convalescent COVID-19. Sequenced input: peripheral blood.

In DNA, the CDR3 is TGTGCCTGGAGTGTACAACTACCTGGACTAGCGAAAAGCTACGAGCAGTACTTC. It is translated as CAWSVQLPGLAKSYEQYF. The rearrangement uses TRBV30 and TRBJ2-7; the match to TRBD2 covers 9 bases. Trimming cost V 0 bases and J 3 bases; bases outside gene matches: 15. The CDR3 contains 18 residues. Germline V gene sequence: CDR1 GTSNPN, CDR2 SVGIG (reference sequence).